Listed below are T cell receptor beta chains from one sample, sequenced in a study of OX40 agonist ivuxolimab in advanced cancers. Clones were read by immunoSEQ multiplex PCR, and TCRdb kept only the in-frame ones, dropping some. The sample lists 100,000 or so clones, approximately 80% occurring once. The material was CD4+ or CD8+ T cells sorted from blood, obtained in a trial of the OX40 agonist ivuxolimab. The receptor set was obtained from an adult with an advanced solid tumor such as melanoma, head and neck, liver or kidney cancer. Both conserved end residues are part of each CDR3. A D gene is named only where the DNA matches it firmly. Rows may omit the clone size; those that give it use once, few, many or a size class.

d_gene	abundance	v_gene	j_gene	CDR3aa	CDR3nt
TRBD1	NA	TRBV9	TRBJ1-2	CASSVESTGGAGYTF	TGTGCCAGCAGCGTAGAGTCGACAGGGGGCGCGGGCTACACCTTC
TRBD1	few	TRBV7-8	TRBJ2-1	CASSLGRGPWNEQFF	TGTGCCAGCAGCTTAGGCAGGGGGCCGTGGAATGAGCAGTTCTTC
TRBD1	NA	TRBV9	TRBJ1-3	CASSVGQGPSSGNTIYF	TGTGCCAGCAGCGTAGGACAGGGGCCGAGCTCTGGAAACACCATATATTTT
TRBD1	NA	TRBV5-5	TRBJ1-1	CASRDRGQNTEAFF	TGTGCCTCCCGGGACAGGGGCCAGAACACTGAAGCTTTCTTT
NA	NA	TRBV5-1	TRBJ1-4	CASSLGPSTNEKLFF	TGCGCCAGCAGCTTGGGACCGTCAACTAATGAAAAACTGTTTTTT
TRBD1	NA	TRBV7-3	TRBJ2-3	CASSLTGGETDTQYF	TGTGCCAGCAGCTTGACAGGGGGGGAGACAGATACGCAGTATTTT
TRBD1	once	TRBV27	TRBJ1-5	CASSPRQGNQPQHF	TGTGCCAGCAGTCCAAGACAGGGAAATCAGCCCCAGCATTTT
NA	NA	TRBV15	TRBJ2-7	CATSREDGDTSYEQYF	TGTGCCACCAGCAGAGAGGATGGGGACACATCCTACGAGCAGTACTTC
NA	NA	TRBV18	TRBJ2-2	CASSLTAPPNTGELFF	TGTGCCAGCTCACTAACAGCTCCTCCGAACACCGGGGAGCTGTTTTTT
TRBD1	NA	TRBV6-4	TRBJ2-5	CASSESPGTGAETQYF	TGTGCCAGCAGTGAATCACCCGGGACAGGGGCAGAGACCCAGTACTTC
NA	NA	TRBV28	TRBJ1-3	CASNGAGKAGNTIYF	TGTGCCAGCAACGGGGCCGGAAAAGCTGGAAACACCATATATTTT
TRBD2	NA	TRBV4-3	TRBJ2-1	CASSQETSGGAFPHEQFF	TGCGCCAGCAGCCAAGAGACTAGCGGGGGGGCATTTCCCCATGAGCAGTTCTTC
NA	medium-sized	TRBV18	TRBJ1-2	CASSPPPGGANYGYTF	TGTGCCAGCTCACCACCTCCCGGGGGAGCTAACTATGGCTACACCTTC
NA	NA	TRBV30	TRBJ1-1	CAWREPEGAFF	TGTGCCTGGAGGGAGCCCGAGGGAGCTTTCTTT
NA	NA	TRBV6-1	TRBJ1-5	CASSEGGLEPQHF	TGTGCCAGCAGTGAAGGGGGCCTGGAGCCCCAGCATTTT
NA	NA	TRBV5-6	TRBJ1-2	CASSALGENYGYTF	TGTGCCAGCAGCGCGTTGGGGGAAAACTATGGCTACACCTTC